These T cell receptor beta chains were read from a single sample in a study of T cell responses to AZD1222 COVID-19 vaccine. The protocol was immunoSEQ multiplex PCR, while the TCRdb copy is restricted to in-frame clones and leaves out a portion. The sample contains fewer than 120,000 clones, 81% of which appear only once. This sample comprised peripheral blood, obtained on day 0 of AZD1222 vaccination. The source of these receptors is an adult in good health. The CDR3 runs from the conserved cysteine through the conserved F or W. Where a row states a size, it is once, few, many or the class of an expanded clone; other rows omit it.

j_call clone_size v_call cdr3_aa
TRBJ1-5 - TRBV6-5 CASSFSASQPQHF
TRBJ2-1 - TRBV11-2 CASSRTGLATYNEQFF
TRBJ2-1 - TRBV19 CATDGYNEQFF
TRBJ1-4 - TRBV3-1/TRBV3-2 CASSLSSGARGEKLFF
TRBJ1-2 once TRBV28 CASSFGQPGGRGYTF
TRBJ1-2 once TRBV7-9 CASSQGRTELTF
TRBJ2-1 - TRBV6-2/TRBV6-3 CASSYYNLAGASYNEQFF
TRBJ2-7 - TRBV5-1 CASSLDPGGYEQYF
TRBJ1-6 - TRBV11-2 CASRTFAANSPLHF
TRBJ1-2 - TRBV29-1 CSVGQGVYGYTF
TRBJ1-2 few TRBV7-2 CASSFRGDRANYGYTF
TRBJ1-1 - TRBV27 CASSLSGQAGRVTEAFF
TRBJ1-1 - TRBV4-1 CASSLGGGAGTEAFF
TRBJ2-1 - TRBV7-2 CASRQWTSGGARNEQFF
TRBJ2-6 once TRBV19 CASSIGTSGFSGANVLTF
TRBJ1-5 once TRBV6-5 CASSLRNQPQHF
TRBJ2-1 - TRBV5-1 CASSLTGQREGNEQFF
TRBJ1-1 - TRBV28 CASSFRGSNTEAFF
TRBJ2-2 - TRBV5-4 CASHPQTGGKSGELFF
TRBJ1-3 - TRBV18 CASSRALSGNTIYF
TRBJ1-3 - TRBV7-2 CASSLSGEGNTIYF
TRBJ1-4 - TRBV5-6 CASSLGQGVTNEKLFF
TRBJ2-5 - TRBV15 CATSKGLAGTLGTQYF
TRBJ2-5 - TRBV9 CASSVGAGKETQYF
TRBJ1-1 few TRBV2 CASSQGITEAFF
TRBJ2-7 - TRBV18 CASSLAETYEQYF
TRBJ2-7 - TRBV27 CASSSPTGGSYEQYF
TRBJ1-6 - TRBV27 CASSNFPRVSGSPLHF
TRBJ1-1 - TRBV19 CASSDRGFLNTEAFF
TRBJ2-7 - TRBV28 CASRIDPTGGREQYF
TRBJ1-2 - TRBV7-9 CASSRTGGSTYGYTF